One and the same sample provided the 15 T cell receptor beta chains below, sequenced in a study of T-cell memory formation after mild COVID-19. TCRdb called the 5' RACE reads again in MiXCR, with one record for every CDR3 protein. In the table there are fewer than 60,000 distinct CDR3 sequences, 27% of which are singletons. Sequencing was carried out using PBMCs or a T cell subset sorted from them (not recorded which). All receptors come from a man aged 18-30 years who had mild COVID-19 (a few samples of this study predate the infection). Cell type and time point are not known.

This clonotype has a handful of counts. The chain carries TRBV12-3 or TRBV12-4 and TRBJ2-3; D uncertain. V was cut by 3 bases and J by 0 bases, with 10 bases left in between. The CDR3 sequence is 15 residues long. Written as DNA, the CDR3 is TGTGCCAGCAGTTTGTTTCTACCTAGCACAGATACGCAGTATTTT. Residues: CASSLFLPSTDTQYF.

This clonotype was detected only a few times. The chain carries TRBV4-3 and TRBJ2-3; possibly TRBD1 for D (6 bases). This CDR3 has 16 residues. V was pared by 1 base and J by 5 bases, with 16 bases between. Germline V gives CDR1 LGHNA, CDR2 YSLEER. The CDR3 spells CASSQGRTGYGDTQYF. The CDR3 nucleotides are TGCGCCAGCAGCCAAGGGAGAACAGGGTACGGAGATACGCAGTATTTT.

This clonotype was seen a few times. V usage is TRBV6-2 or TRBV6-3 and J usage is TRBJ1-1; D uncertain. This CDR3 is built from 13 residues. From germline, CDR1 is MNHEY and CDR2 SVGEGT. Trimming took 5 bases from V and 0 from J, leaving 7 bases between them. CDR3 in DNA: TGTGCCAGCAGTCCGGGGATGAACACTGAAGCTTTCTTT. The encoded protein is CASSPGMNTEAFF.

This clonotype has at least ten counts. V is TRBV6-6 and J is TRBJ2-1, with 9 positions matching TRBD1. V shed 5 bases and J 2 bases; nucleotides not matched to a gene: 4. CDR3 length: 15 amino acids. CDR1 and CDR2 from the germline V gene are MNHNY and SVGAGI (reference sequence). The CDR3: CASSLGQGPYNEQFF. CDR3 nucleotides: TGTGCCAGCAGTCTGGGACAGGGACCCTACAATGAGCAGTTCTTC.

This clonotype showed up just once. The chain carries TRBV6-5 and TRBJ2-7, with 9 bases matching TRBD1. The CDR3 has 13 residues. The germline V gene has CDR1 MNHEY and CDR2 SVGAGI. J was trimmed by 7 bases and V by 6 bases; bases with no gene match: 7. The CDR3 coding sequence is TGTGCCAGCAGGATCGACAGGGGGGGAGAGCAGTACTTC. Translation: CASRIDRGGEQYF.

The chain joins TRBV4-3 to TRBJ2-1; 12 bases are a match to TRBD1. This CDR3 has 15 amino acids. The germline V gene encodes CDR1 LGHNA and CDR2 YSLEER. V gave up 2 bases and J gave up 12 bases; unmatched junction bases: 8. The CDR3 protein is CASSQYGTGGGGQFF. The CDR3 DNA is TGCGCCAGCAGCCAATATGGGACAGGGGGCGGTGGGCAGTTCTTC.

This clonotype was seen a few times. The genes are TRBV4-1 and TRBJ1-2, with D perhaps matching TRBD1 (5 bases). This CDR3 is built from 12 residues. CDR1 and CDR2 (germline): MGHRA, YSYEKL. The V end was cut by 1 base, the J end by 7 bases, with 7 bases between. The CDR3 sequence: CASSQVGGGYTF. The DNA of the CDR3 is TGCGCCAGCAGCCAAGTCGGGGGTGGCTACACCTTC.

The V gene is TRBV4-2, the J gene TRBJ1-3; possible D gene TRBD1, 6 bases. Per germline, CDR1 LGHNA and CDR2 YNFKEQ. The CDR3 has 18 amino acids. V was trimmed by 9 bases and J by 1 base, leaving 25 bases between them. The DNA for the CDR3 is TGTGCCAGGGTCTACGCCGGGGGCGAGGATAAGTCTGGAAACACCATATATTTT. Its translation: CARVYAGGEDKSGNTIYF.

This clonotype was found a few times. The rearrangement links TRBV4-1 to TRBJ2-1; D is tentatively TRBD1 or TRBD2 (5 bases each). The CDR3 is 15 residues long. Trimming took off 7 bases at V and 7 bases at J, with 20 bases between the two ends. Germline V gene data show CDR1 as MGHRA and CDR2 as YSYEKL. CDR3 amino acids: CASKLRDGEWNEQFF. CDR3 coding DNA: TGCGCCAGCAAGCTCCGGGACGGGGAATGGAATGAGCAGTTCTTC.

This clonotype was observed a few times. This rearrangement joins TRBV7-3 to TRBJ2-3; TRBD2 is a possible D gene (6 bases). This CDR3 has 14 amino acids. Germline CDR1 and CDR2: SGHTA and FQGTGA. V dropped 2 bases and J dropped 5 bases, with 11 bases sitting between them. In DNA form, the CDR3 reads TGTGCCAGCAGCTTAGCGGGGACTGTAGATACGCAGTATTTT. It is translated as CASSLAGTVDTQYF.

This clonotype was seen only once. This chain connects TRBV12-3 or TRBV12-4 to TRBJ2-1; a weak D match, TRBD1 (5 bases). CDR3 length equals 15 residues. Trimming left V 5 bases short and J 3 bases short, with 14 bases between. This CDR3 is CASSPTQGRYNEQFF. The CDR3 region has the DNA TGTGCCAGCAGTCCGACGCAGGGCCGCTACAATGAGCAGTTCTTC.

The rearrangement links TRBV5-5 to TRBJ2-3; tentative D call: TRBD1 (6 bases). V was pared by 0 bases and J by 3 bases, with 11 bases between. This CDR3 spans 15 amino acids. Per the germline V gene, CDR1 is SGHKS and CDR2 is YYEKEE (reference sequence). The CDR3 protein is CASSLGGRRTDTQYF. DNA for the CDR3: TGTGCCAGCAGCTTGGGGGGGCGCCGGACAGATACGCAGTATTTT.

V and J are TRBV4-3 and TRBJ1-4; D not certain. This CDR3 is built from 13 residues. Between the trimmed V and J ends, which lost 6 bases and 13 bases, there was a span of 18 bases. Germline V lookup: CDR1 LGHNA, CDR2 YSLEER. DNA of the CDR3: TGCGCCAGCAGTCGGGCGACCGGGGAGACACTGTTTTTT. As protein: CASSRATGETLFF.

The chain couples TRBV20-1 to TRBJ1-4; tentatively, D is TRBD1 (5 bases). The CDR3 loop spans 16 amino acids. Looked up from germline, CDR1 is DFQATT and CDR2 is SNEGSKA (reference sequence). Between the trimmed V and J ends, which lost 4 bases and 0 bases, there was a span of 15 bases. CDR3 loop: CSAIDRAVATNEKLFF. CDR3 coding DNA: TGCAGTGCTATAGACAGAGCCGTTGCAACTAATGAAAAACTGTTTTTT.

The chain joins TRBV12-3 or TRBV12-4 to TRBJ2-6; D not resolved. The CDR3 sequence is 18 residues long. V was pared by 3 bases and J by 0 bases, with 15 bases between. Here the CDR3 reads CASSFHGTTASGANVLTF. In DNA form, the CDR3 reads TGTGCCAGCAGTTTTCACGGCACTACAGCCTCTGGGGCCAACGTCCTGACTTTC.